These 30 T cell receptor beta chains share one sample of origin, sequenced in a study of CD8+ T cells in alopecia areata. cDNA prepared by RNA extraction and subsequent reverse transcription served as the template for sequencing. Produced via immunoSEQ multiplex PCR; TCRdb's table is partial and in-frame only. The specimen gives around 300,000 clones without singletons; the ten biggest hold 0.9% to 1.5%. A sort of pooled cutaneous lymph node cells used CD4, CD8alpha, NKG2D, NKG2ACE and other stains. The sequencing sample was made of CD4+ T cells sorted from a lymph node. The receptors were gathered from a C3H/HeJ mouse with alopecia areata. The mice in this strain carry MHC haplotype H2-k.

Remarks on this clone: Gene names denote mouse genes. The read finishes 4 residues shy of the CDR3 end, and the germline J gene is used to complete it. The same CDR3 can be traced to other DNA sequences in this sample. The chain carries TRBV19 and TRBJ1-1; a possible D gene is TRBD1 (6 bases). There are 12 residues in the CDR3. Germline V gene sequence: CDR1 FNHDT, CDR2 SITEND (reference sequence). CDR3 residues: CASSLQGTEVFF. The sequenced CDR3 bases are TGTGCCAGCAGCCTACAGGGAACA.

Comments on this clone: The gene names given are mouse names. The CDR3 bases that were read are TGCACCTGCAGTGCAGTCCACAATAATTCGCCC. Translating gives CTCSAVHNNSP. The CDR3, in full, reads CTCSAVHNNSPLYF. This chain uses TRBV1 with TRBJ1-6; the D is unclear. The read gets to within 3 residues of the CDR3 end, and the germline J gene fills in the rest. TRBJ1-6 is treated as an ORF (open reading frame) with a function not yet certain. Germline V gene lookup returns CDR1 NSQYPW and CDR2 LRSPGD (reference sequence). V lost 1 base, J lost 5 bases, and 6 bases lay in between. This CDR3 spans 14 amino acids.

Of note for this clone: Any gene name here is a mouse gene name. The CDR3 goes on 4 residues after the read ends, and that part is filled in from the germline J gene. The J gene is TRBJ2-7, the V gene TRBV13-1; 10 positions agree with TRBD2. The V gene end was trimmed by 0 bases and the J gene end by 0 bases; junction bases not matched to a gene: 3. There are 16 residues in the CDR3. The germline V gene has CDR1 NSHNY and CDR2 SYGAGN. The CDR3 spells CASSDELGGSSYEQYF. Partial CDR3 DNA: TGTGCCAGCAGTGATGAACTGGGGGGGAGCTCCTAT.

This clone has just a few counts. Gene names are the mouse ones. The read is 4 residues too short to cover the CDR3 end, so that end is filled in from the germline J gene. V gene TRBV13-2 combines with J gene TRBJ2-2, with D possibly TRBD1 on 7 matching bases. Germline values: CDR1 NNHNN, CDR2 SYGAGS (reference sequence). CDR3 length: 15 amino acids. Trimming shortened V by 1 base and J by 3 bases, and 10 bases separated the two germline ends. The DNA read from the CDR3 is TGTGCCAGCGGTGATCCCAGGGGGGACACCGGG. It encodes CASGDPRGDTG. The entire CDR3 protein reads CASGDPRGDTGQLYF.

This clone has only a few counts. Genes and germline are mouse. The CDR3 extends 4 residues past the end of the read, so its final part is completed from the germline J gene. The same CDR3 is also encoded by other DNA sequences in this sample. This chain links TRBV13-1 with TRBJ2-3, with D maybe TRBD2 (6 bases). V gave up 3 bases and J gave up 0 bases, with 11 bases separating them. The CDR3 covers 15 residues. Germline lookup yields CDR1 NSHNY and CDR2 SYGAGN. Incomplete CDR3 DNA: TGTGCCAGCAGTGGCGGGACTTCTAGTGCAGAA. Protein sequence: CASSGGTSSAE. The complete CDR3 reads CASSGGTSSAETLYF.

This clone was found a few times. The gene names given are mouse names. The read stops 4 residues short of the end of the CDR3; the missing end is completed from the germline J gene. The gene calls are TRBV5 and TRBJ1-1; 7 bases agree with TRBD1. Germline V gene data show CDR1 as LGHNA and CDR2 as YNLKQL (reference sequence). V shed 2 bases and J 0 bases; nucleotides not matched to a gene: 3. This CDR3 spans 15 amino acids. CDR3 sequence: CASSQTGQTNTEVFF. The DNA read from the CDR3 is TGTGCCAGCAGCCAAACGGGACAGACAAACACA.

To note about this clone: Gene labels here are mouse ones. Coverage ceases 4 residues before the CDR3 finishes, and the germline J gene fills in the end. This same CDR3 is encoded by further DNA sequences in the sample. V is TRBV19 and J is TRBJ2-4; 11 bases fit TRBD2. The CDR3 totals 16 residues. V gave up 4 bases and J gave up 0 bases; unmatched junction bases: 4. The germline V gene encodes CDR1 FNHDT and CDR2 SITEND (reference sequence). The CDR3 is CASSPGTGGSQNTLYF. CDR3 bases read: TGTGCCAGCAGTCCCGGGACTGGGGGTAGTCAAAAC.

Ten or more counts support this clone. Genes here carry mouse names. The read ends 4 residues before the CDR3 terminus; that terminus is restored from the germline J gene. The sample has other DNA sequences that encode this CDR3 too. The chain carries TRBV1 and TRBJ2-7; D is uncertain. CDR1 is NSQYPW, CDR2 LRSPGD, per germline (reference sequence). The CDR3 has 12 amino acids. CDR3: CTCSAERDEQYF. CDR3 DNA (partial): TGCACCTGCAGTGCAGAGAGGGAT.

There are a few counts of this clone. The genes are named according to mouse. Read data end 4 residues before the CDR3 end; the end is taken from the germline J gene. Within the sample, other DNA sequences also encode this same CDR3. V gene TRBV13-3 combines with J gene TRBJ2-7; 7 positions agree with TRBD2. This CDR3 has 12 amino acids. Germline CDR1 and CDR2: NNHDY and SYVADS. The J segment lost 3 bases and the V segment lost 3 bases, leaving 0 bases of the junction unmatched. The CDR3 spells CASSAGGYEQYF. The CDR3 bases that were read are TGTGCCAGCAGTGCTGGGGGCTAT.

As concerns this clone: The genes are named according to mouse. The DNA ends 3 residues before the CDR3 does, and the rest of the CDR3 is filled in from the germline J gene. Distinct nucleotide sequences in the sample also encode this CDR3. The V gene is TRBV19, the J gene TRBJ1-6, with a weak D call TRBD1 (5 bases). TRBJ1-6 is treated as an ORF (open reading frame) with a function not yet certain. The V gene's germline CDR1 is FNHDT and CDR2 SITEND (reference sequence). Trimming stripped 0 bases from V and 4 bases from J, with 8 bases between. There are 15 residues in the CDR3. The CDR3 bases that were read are TGTGCCAGCAGTATAGCTAGACAGTATAATTCGCCC. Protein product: CASSIARQYNSP. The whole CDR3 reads CASSIARQYNSPLYF.

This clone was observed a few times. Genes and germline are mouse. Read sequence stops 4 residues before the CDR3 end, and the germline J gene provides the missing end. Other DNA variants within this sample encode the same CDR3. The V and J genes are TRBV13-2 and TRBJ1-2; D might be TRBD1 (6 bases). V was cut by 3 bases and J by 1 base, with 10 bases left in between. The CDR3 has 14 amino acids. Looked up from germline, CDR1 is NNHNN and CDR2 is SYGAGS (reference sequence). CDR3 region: CASGVPGQNSDYTF. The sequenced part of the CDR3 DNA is TGTGCCAGCGGTGTGCCGGGACAAAACTCC.

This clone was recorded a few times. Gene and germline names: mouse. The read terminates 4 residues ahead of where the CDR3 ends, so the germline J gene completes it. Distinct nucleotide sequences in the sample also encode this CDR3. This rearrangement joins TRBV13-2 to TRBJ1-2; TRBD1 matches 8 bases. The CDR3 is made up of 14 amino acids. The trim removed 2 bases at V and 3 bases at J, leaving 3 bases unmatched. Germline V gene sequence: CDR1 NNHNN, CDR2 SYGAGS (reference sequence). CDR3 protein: CASGEQGADSDYTF. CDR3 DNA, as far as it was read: TGTGCCAGCGGTGAGCAGGGGGCAGACTCC.

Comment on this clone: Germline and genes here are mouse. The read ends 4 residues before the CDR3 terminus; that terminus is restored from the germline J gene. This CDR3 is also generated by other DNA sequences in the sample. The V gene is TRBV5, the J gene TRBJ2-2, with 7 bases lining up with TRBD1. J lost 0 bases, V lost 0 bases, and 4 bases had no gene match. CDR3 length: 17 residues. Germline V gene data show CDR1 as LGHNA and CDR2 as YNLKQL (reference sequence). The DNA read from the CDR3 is TGTGCCAGCAGCCAAGATTCTGGGACAGCAAACACCGGG. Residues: CASSQDSGTANTG. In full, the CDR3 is CASSQDSGTANTGQLYF.

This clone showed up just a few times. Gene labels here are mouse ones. CDR3 DNA, as far as it was read: TGTGCCAGCGGTTGGCTGGGGGGCAGTGCAGAA. Amino acid sequence: CASGWLGGSAE. The whole CDR3 is CASGWLGGSAETLYF. The chain couples TRBV13-2 to TRBJ2-3; 8 bases fit TRBD2. The read is 4 residues too short to cover the CDR3 end, so that end is filled in from the germline J gene. This CDR3 spans 15 amino acids. Germline assignment: CDR1 NNHNN and CDR2 SYGAGS (reference sequence). V lost 4 bases, J lost 0 bases, and 4 bases stayed unmatched.

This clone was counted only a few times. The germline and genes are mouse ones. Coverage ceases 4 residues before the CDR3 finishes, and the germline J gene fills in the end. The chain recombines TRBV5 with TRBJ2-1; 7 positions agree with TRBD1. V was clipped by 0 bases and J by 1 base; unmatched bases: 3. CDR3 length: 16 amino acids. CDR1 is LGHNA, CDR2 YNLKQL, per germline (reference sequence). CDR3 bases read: TGTGCCAGCAGCCAAGAAGGCAGGGGGAACTATGCT. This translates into CASSQEGRGNYA. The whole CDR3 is CASSQEGRGNYAEQFF.

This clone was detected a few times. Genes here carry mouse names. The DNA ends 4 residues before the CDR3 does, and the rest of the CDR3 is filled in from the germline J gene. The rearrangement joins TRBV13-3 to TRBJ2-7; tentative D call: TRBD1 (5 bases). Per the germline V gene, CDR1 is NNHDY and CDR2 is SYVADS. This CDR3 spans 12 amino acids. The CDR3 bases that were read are TGTGCCAGCAGTGAAGCCAGGGAT. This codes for CASSEARD. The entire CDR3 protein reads CASSEARDEQYF.

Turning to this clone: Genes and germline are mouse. The sequenced part of the CDR3 DNA is TGTGCCAGCGGTGGGGACTGGGTCCAAGAC. This translates into CASGGDWVQD. The full-length CDR3 reads as CASGGDWVQDTQYF. This chain connects TRBV13-2 to TRBJ2-5; TRBD2 matches 9 bases. The read terminates 4 residues before the CDR3 end, so the remaining end is supplied by the germline J gene. Trimming removed 3 bases from V and 2 bases from J; junction bases left unmatched: 1. Germline V gene lookup returns CDR1 NNHNN and CDR2 SYGAGS (reference sequence). The CDR3 spans 14 residues.

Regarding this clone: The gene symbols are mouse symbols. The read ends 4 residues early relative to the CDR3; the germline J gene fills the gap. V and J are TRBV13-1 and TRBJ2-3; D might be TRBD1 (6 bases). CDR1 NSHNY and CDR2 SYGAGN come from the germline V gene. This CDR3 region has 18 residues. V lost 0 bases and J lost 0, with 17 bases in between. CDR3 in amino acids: CASSDARGTKSSAETLYF. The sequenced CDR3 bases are TGTGCCAGCAGTGATGCACGGGGGACAAAATCTAGTGCAGAA.

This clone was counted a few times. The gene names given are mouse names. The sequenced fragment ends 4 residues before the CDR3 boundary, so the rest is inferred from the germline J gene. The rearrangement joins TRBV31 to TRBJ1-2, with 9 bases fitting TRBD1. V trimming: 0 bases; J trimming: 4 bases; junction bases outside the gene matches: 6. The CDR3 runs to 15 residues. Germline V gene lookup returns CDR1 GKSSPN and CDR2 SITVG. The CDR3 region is CAWSLGGQGGSDYTF. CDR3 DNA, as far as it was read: TGTGCCTGGAGTCTAGGGGGACAGGGTGGCTCC.

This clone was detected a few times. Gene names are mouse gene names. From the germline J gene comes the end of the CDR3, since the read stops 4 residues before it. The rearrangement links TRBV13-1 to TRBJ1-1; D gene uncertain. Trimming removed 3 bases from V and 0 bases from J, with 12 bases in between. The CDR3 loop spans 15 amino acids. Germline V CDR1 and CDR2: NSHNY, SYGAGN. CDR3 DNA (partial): TGTGCCAGCAGTGGGTTCAGGAAGTCAAACACA. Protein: CASSGFRKSNT. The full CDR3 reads CASSGFRKSNTEVFF.

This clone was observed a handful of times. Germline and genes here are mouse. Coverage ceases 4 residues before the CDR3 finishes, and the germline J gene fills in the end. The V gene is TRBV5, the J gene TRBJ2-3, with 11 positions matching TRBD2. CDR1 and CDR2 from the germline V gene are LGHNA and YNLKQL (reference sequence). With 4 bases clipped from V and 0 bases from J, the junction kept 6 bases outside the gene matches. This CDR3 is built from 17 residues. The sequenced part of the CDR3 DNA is TGTGCCAGCAGCCCCCGACTGGGGGGGTTTAGTGCAGAA. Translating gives CASSPRLGGFSAE. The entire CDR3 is CASSPRLGGFSAETLYF.

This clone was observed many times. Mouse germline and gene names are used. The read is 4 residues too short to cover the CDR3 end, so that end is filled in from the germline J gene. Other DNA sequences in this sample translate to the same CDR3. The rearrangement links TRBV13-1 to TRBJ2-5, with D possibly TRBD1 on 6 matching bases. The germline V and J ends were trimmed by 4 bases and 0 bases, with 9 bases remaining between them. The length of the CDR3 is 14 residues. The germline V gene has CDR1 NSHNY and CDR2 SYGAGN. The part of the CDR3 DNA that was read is TGTGCCAGCAGTCCACAGGGTAACCAAGAC. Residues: CASSPQGNQD. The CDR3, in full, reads CASSPQGNQDTQYF.

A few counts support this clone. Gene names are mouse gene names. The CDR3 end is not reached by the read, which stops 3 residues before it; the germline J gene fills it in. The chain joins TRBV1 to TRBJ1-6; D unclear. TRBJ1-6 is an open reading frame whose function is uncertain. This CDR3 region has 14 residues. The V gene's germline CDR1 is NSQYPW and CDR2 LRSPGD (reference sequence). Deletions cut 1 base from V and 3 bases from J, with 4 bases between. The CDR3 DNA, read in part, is TGCACCTGCAGTGCAGTGGGCTATAATTCGCCC. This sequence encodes CTCSAVGYNSP. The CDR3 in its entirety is CTCSAVGYNSPLYF.

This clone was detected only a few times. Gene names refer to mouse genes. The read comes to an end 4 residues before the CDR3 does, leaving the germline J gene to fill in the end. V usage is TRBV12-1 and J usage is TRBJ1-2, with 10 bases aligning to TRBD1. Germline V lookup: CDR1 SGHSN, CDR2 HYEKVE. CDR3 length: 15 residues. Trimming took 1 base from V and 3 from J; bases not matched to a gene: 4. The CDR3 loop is CASSLSGTGDSDYTF. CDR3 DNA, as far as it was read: TGTGCCAGCTCTCTTTCAGGGACAGGGGACTCC.

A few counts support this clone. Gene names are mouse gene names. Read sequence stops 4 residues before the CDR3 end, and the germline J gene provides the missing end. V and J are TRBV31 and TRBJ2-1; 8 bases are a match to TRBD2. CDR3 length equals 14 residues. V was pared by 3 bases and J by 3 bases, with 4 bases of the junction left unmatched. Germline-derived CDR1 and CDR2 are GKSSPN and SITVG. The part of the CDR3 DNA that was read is TGTGCCTGGAGGGACTGGGCGACCTATGCT. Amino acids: CAWRDWATYA. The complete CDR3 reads CAWRDWATYAEQFF. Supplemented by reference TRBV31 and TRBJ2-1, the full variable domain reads AQTIHQWPVAEIKAVGSPLSLGCTIKGKSSPNLYWYWQATGGTLQQLFYSITVGQVESVVQLNLSASRPKDDQFILSTEKLLLSHSGFYLCAWRDWATYAEQFFGPGTRLTVL.

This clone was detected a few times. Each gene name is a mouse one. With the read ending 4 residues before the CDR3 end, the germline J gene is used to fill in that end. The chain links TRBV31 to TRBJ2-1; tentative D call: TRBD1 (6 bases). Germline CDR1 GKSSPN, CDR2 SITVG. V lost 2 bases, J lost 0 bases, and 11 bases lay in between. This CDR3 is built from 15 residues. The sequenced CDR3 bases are TGTGCCTGGAGTTCCCGGACAGCTAACTATGCT. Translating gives CAWSSRTANYA. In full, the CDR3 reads CAWSSRTANYAEQFF.

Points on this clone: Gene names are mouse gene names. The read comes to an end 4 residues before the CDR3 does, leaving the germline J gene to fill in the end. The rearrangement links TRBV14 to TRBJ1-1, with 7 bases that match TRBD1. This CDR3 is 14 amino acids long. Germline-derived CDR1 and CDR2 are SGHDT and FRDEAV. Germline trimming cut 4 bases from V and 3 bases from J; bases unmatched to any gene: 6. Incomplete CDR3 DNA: TGTGCCAGCAGTCCTGACAGGGCCCACACA. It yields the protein CASSPDRAHT. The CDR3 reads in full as CASSPDRAHTEVFF.

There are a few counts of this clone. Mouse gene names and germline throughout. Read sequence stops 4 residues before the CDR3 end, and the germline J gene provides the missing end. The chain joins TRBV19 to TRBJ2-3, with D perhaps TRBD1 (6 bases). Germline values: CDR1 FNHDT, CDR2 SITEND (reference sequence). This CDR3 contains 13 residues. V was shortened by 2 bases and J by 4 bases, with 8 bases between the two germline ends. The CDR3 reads CASSITGTETLYF. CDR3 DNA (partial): TGTGCCAGCAGTATCACAGGGACAGAA.

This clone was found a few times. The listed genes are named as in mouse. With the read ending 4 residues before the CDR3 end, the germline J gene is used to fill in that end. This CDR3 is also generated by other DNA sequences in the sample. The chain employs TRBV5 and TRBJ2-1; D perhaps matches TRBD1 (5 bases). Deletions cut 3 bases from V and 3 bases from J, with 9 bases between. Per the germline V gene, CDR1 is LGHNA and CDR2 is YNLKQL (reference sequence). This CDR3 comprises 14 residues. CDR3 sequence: CASSQRGSYAEQFF. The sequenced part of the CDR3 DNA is TGTGCCAGCAGCCAGAGGGGTTCCTATGCT.

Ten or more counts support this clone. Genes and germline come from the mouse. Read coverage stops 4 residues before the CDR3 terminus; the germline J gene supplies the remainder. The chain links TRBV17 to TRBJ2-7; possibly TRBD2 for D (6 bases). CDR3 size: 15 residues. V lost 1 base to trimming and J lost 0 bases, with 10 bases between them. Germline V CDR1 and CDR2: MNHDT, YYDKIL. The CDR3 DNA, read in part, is TGTGCTAGCAGTAGAGGGACTGCAAGCTCCTAT. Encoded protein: CASSRGTASSY. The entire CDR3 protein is CASSRGTASSYEQYF.